This entry lists 8 T cell receptor beta chains sequenced from one sample in a study of cytomegalovirus exposure and HLA in healthy donors. 60 Vbeta and 13 Jbeta primers were used in PCR. Clones were read by immunoSEQ multiplex PCR, and TCRdb kept only the in-frame ones, dropping some. This sample carries more than 150,000 clones, about three quarters of them seen once, and the ten largest clones take about 2.9%. The sample consisted of PBMCs. Receptors originate from a woman in her forties or fifties in good health and CMV-seropositive.

The J gene is TRBJ1-5, the V gene TRBV5-5; D is undetermined. The CDR3 has 16 residues. V gave up 2 bases and J gave up 4 bases, with 16 bases separating them. In germline, CDR1 is SGHKS, CDR2 YYEKEE (reference sequence). In nucleotides, the CDR3 is TGTGCCAGCAGCTTCGGGTCCCAATCAAGGAATCAGCCCCAGCATTTT. It is translated as CASSFGSQSRNQPQHF. The complete variable domain, with remaining parts taken from reference TRBV5-5 and TRBJ1-5, reads DAGVTQSPTHLIKTRGQQVTLRCSPISGHKSVSWYQQVLGQGPQFIFQYYEKEERGRGNFPDRFSARQFPNYSSELNVNALLLGDSALYLCASSFGSQSRNQPQHFGDGTRLSIL.

The V call is TRBV6-5, the J call TRBJ1-1, with D perhaps matching TRBD1 (5 bases). V lost 2 bases, J lost 5 bases, and 9 bases lay in between. Germline CDR1 MNHEY, CDR2 SVGAGI. CDR3 length: 13 amino acids. CDR3 sequence: CASSYRGGTEAFF. The CDR3 nucleotides read TGTGCCAGCAGTTACCGCGGGGGGACTGAAGCTTTCTTT.

The chain joins TRBV28 to TRBJ2-5; 11 bases are shared with TRBD2. Looked up from germline, CDR1 is MDHEN and CDR2 is SYDVKM. The CDR3 has 16 amino acids. The V gene end was trimmed by 8 bases and the J gene end by 1 base; junction bases not matched to a gene: 9. CDR3 DNA sequence: TGTGCCAGCTGGATTAGTAGCGGGAGGGCCCAAGAGACCCAGTACTTC. Translated, it gives CASWISSGRAQETQYF.

This clone was counted between two and nine times. The chain links TRBV5-6 to TRBJ1-1; 8 nucleotides align to TRBD1. Germline assignment: CDR1 SGHDT and CDR2 YYEEEE. The CDR3 has 15 amino acids. After removal of 2 bases from V and 6 bases from J, the junction contained 9 bases not matched to a gene. This chain's CDR3 is CASSFLLTGESEAFF. The CDR3, as DNA: TGTGCCAGCAGCTTCCTCTTGACAGGGGAGTCTGAAGCTTTCTTT.

The V gene is TRBV7-2, the J gene TRBJ2-1, with 8 bases lining up with TRBD2. The J segment lost 5 bases and the V segment lost 3 bases, leaving 9 bases of the junction unmatched. Germline CDR1 reads SGHTA; CDR2 reads FQGNSA. This CDR3 spans 16 amino acids. This CDR3 is CASSFSFLAGDNEQFF. CDR3 in DNA: TGTGCCAGCAGCTTTTCGTTTCTAGCGGGTGACAATGAGCAGTTCTTC. Full variable domain (rest looked up from reference TRBV7-2 and TRBJ2-1): GAGVSQSPSNKVTEKGKDVELRCDPISGHTALYWYRQSLGQGLEFLIYFQGNSAPDKSGLPSDRFSAERTGGSVSTLTIQRTQQEDSAVYLCASSFSFLAGDNEQFFGPGTRLTVL.

This clone was detected once. The chain joins TRBV4-3 to TRBJ2-1; the D gene is possibly TRBD1 (6 bases). Per germline, CDR1 LGHNA and CDR2 YSLEER. V lost 4 bases to trimming and J lost 0 bases, with 13 bases between them. There are 16 residues in the CDR3. This chain's CDR3 is CASSLLTGLSYNEQFF. CDR3 DNA: TGCGCCAGCAGCCTTCTGACAGGCCTCTCCTACAATGAGCAGTTCTTC.

The chain recombines TRBV18 with TRBJ2-7; D is perhaps TRBD2 (5 bases). Trimming took off 3 bases at V and 3 bases at J, with 12 bases between the two ends. This CDR3 has 14 residues. Germline V gene sequence: CDR1 KGHSH, CDR2 LQKENI. CDR3 sequence: CASSPRGLVYEQYF. The CDR3 DNA reads as TGTGCCAGCTCACCGAGAGGGTTGGTCTACGAGCAGTACTTC.

This chain links TRBV7-2 with TRBJ1-2, with 8 bases aligning to TRBD1. The CDR3 covers 15 residues. CDR1 SGHTA and CDR2 FQGNSA come from the germline V gene. Unmatched junction bases numbered 13, after V lost 6 bases and J lost 7 bases. The CDR3 reads CASRAGGTGDIGYTF. CDR3 sequence (DNA): TGTGCCAGCAGGGCGGGGGGGACAGGAGATATTGGCTACACCTTC.